The source of this T cell receptor beta chain is a study of beta chain features in type 1 diabetes. Expressed TCRB transcripts got sequenced, as all isolated RNA was reverse transcribed. The method was immunoSEQ multiplex PCR; TCRdb's version includes in-frame clones alone and lacks a portion of them. The sample has just under 150,000 clones, about 10% seen once. This CDR3 contains 19 residues. V gave up 0 bases and J gave up 8 bases; unmatched junction bases: 20. The germline gives CDR1 GTSNPN, CDR2 SVGIG (reference sequence). The V call is TRBV30, the J call TRBJ2-3; 10 positions agree with TRBD2. Sequenced: naive CD4+ T cells from blood. This clonotype was sampled from a man aged 18 to 29 in good health. DNA for the CDR3: TGTGCCTGGAGTGTAGGGCAAGCGGGGGGGCCTGGGCAGGGCGCTACGCAGTATTTT. Protein product: CAWSVGQAGGPGQGATQYF.